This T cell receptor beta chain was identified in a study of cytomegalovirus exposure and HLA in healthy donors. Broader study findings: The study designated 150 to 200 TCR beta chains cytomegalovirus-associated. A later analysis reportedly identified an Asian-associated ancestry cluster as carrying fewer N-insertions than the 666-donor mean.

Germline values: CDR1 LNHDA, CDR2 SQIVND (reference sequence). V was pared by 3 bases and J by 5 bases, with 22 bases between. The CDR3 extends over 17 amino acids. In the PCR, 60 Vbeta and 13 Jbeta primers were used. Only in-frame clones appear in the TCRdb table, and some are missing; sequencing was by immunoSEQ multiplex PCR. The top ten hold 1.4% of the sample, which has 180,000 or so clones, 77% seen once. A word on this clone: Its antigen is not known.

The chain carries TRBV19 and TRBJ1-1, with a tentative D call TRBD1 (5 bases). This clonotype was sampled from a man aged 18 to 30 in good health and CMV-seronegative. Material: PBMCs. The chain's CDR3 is CASSMSGQGLWSTEAFF. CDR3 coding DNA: TGTGCCAGTAGTATGTCTGGCCAGGGTCTCTGGTCGACTGAAGCTTTCTTT.